The present entry profiles one T cell receptor (beta chain) with its context. What it recognizes is unknown. These data belong to a study of a mutant IDH1 vaccine in newly diagnosed glioma. Study background: Week 35 was safety follow-up visit V12; week 47 was end-of-study visit V13.

TCRdb keeps only in-frame clones here, not all; method: immunoSEQ multiplex PCR. The repertoire consists of some 48,000 clones, with about 79% occurring once and the leading ten covering 12%. CDR1 and CDR2 from the germline V gene are SGHNT and YENEEA. With V trimmed by 0 bases and J by 4 bases, 3 bases remained unmatched. This CDR3 is 16 amino acids long. Time point reported: week 35, safety follow-up. A single vaccine dose contained 300 ug of mutant IDH1 20-mer peptide, and topical imiquimod was used with it. Each patient was administered eight vaccinations, scheduled in weeks 1, 3, 5, 7, 11, 15, 19 and 23.

This receptor was obtained from a middle-aged man with glioma. The specimen was PBMCs, collected from a glioma patient whose treatment included an IDH1 peptide vaccine. V usage is TRBV11-3 and J usage is TRBJ2-1; 10 nucleotides agree with TRBD2. Written as DNA, the CDR3 is TGTGCCAGCAGCTTAGATGCTAGCGGGAGTTACAATGAGCAGTTCTTC. It codes for CASSLDASGSYNEQFF.